This T cell receptor (beta chain) was identified in a study of PD-1 blockade in classical Hodgkin lymphoma. Overall study results and limits: Individuals initiating nivolumab under 1 year after ASCT were excluded. Baseline TCR diversity was reportedly lower in newly diagnosed patients than in healthy donors. It was reported as lower still in relapsed/refractory patients. At C4D1, TCR diversity had climbed significantly for CD4+ cells, though not for CD8+ cells.

All patients experienced relapse after autologous stem cell transplantation, and brentuximab vedotin exposure was variable. Complete response, partial response or progressive disease was recorded as best response. CDR1 SNHLY and CDR2 FYNNEI come from the germline V gene. This CDR3 is 14 amino acids long. Deletions cut 5 bases from V and 3 bases from J, with 13 bases between. In regard to this clone: Antigen specificity is unknown.

Clones were read by immunoSEQ multiplex PCR, and TCRdb kept only the in-frame ones, dropping some. The repertoire holds 14,000 or so clones, with approximately 80% as singletons. The source of this sequence is a human donor with classical Hodgkin lymphoma. Here the sequenced sample was peripheral blood mononuclear cells (PBMCs), taken at baseline. The rearrangement links TRBV2 to TRBJ1-2, with a possible D match to TRBD1 (6 bases). The CDR3 reads CASSSRQAYYGYTF. The CDR3 region has the DNA TGTGCCAGCAGTTCCAGACAGGCTTACTATGGCTACACCTTC.